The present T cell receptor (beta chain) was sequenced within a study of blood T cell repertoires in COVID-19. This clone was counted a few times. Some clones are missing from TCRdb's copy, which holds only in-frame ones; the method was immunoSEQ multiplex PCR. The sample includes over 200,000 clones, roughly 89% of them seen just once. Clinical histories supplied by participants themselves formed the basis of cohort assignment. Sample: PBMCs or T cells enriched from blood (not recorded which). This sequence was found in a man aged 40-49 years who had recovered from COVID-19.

The CDR3, as DNA: TGTGCCAGCAGCCCCGGGACTAGCGGGGGGGCAGATACGCAGTATTTT. It is translated as CASSPGTSGGADTQYF. The V gene is TRBV4-2, the J gene TRBJ2-3, with 16 bases lining up with TRBD2. The CDR3 consists of 16 residues. The V gene's germline CDR1 is LGHNA and CDR2 YNFKEQ. Trimming at V came to 4 bases and at J to 4 bases, leaving 2 bases not matched to a gene.